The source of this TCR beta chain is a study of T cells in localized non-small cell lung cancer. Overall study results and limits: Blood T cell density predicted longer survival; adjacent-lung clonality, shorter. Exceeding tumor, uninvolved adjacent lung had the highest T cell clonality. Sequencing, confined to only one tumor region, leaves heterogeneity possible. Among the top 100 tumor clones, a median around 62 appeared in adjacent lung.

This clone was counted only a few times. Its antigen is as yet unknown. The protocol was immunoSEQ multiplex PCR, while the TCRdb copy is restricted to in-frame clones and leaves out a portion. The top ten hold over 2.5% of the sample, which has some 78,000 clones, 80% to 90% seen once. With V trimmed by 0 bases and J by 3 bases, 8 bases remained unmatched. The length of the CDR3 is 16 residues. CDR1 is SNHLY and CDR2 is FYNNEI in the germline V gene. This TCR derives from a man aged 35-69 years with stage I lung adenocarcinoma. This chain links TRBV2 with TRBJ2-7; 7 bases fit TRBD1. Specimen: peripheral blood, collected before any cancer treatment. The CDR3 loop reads CASSEASSRQGYEQYF. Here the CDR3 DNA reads TGTGCCAGCAGTGAAGCGTCTTCCCGACAGGGCTACGAGCAGTACTTC.